This TCR beta chain is drawn from a study of T cell repertoires in cytomegalovirus infection. Study as a whole: Public TCR beta signatures provided an indication of both CMV infection and a matching HLA type.

Trimming removed 5 bases from V and 2 bases from J; junction bases left unmatched: 4. This CDR3 comprises 14 residues. Looked up from germline, CDR1 is SGHTA and CDR2 is FQGNSA. TCRdb re-analysed the reads in MiXCR, keeping a single row per CDR3 protein. This repertoire shows about 530,000 distinct CDR3 sequences, 26% found once; its top ten account for roughly 13%. Many counts were recorded for this clonotype. The target antigen is unknown. The study's findings and limits: Frequencies of public TCR beta families were cumulated, and this identified carriers of CMV plus the relevant HLA.

Sequencing used PBMCs. This sequence joins TRBV7-2 and TRBJ2-7; 9 bases line up with TRBD1. This TCR came from a human donor in good health (CMV status not recorded). Some clones in this sample may be carry-over from other donors' samples. Here the CDR3 DNA reads TGTGCCAGCAGCCGACAGGGGGGGGCCTACGAGCAGTACTTC. As protein: CASSRQGGAYEQYF.